Listed below are T cell receptor beta chains from one sample, sequenced in a study of T cells in Graves' hyperthyroidism and ophthalmopathy. In TCRdb, the multiplex PCR reads were re-called with MiXCR into one record per CDR3 protein. This table holds a few hundred thousand distinct CDR3 sequences, 11% to 15% found once. The specimen was blood. These receptors came from a woman in her twenties or thirties with Graves' hyperthyroidism that later progressed to Graves' ophthalmopathy. Both conserved end residues are part of each CDR3.

>TRBJ1-3|14|TRBV20-1
CSARDGQGANTIYF
>TRBJ2-1|12|TRBV2
CASTDSLNEQSF
>TRBJ2-3|19|TRBV4-1
CASSHLRTSGPRGTDTQYF
>TRBJ2-1|15|TRBV12-3/TRBV12-4
CASRLQDTIYNEQFF
>TRBJ1-2|13|TRBV4-1
CASSYLWTDGYTF
>TRBJ1-1|14|TRBV11-2
CASGTVYGNTEAFF
>TRBJ1-4|14|TRBV28
CASRLTYTNEKLFF
>TRBJ2-1|17|TRBV6-1
CASSSGRVVSRENEQFF
>TRBJ1-1|13|TRBV6-2/TRBV6-3
CASSYRGLTEAFF
>TRBJ2-1|15|TRBV7-9
CASSSYLISYNEQFF
>TRBJ1-1|14|TRBV18
CASSPGRGGTEAFF
>TRBJ2-7|14|TRBV7-2
CASSPDRGRREQYF
>TRBJ1-1|12|TRBV11-2
CASSFLDREAFF
>TRBJ1-1|16|TRBV20-1
CSALPGTGGRNPEAFF
>TRBJ2-7|13|TRBV7-3
CASSPVVGDEQYF
>TRBJ2-1|17|TRBV18
CASSPSTQSGGDNEQFF
>TRBJ1-2|14|TRBV19
CASSEGRDLSGYTF
>TRBJ2-7|16|TRBV7-9
CASSLWGYDRGYEQYF
>TRBJ2-7|15|TRBV30
CAWSTTGTGTYEQYF
>TRBJ2-1|15|TRBV5-1
CASSPAGGPYNEQFF
>TRBJ2-1|16|TRBV4-1
CASSQSPGPNYNEQFF
>TRBJ2-1|15|TRBV12-3/TRBV12-4
CATTPGLAAYNEQFF
>TRBJ1-6|15|TRBV13
CASSARTAYNSPLHF
>TRBJ2-7|12|TRBV29-1
CSGGTASYEQYF
>TRBJ1-6|14|TRBV10-2
CASSEGGGNSPLHF
>TRBJ1-1|15|TRBV28
CASIDPGGMNTEAFF
>TRBJ2-7|15|TRBV7-2
CASSPPGLARSGQYF
>TRBJ2-5|13|TRBV30
CALQREGRETQYF
>TRBJ2-1|12|TRBV11-3
CASSFNHREQFF
>TRBJ2-1|15|TRBV19
CASSRKGGAINEQFF
>TRBJ1-3|16|TRBV7-2
CASSKLLQGSGNTIYF
>TRBJ1-1|11|TRBV6-2/TRBV6-3
CASSPGLEAFF
>.|16|TRBV20-1
CSARDFKLAGYNEQYF
>TRBJ2-2|15|TRBV6-2/TRBV6-3
CASSYGTVTAGELFF
>TRBJ2-3|16|TRBV30
CAWTPLGLAGGGTQYF
>TRBJ2-7|14|TRBV5-1
CASSAQISSYEQYF
>TRBJ1-1|14|TRBV3-1
CASSQAGFGTEAFF
>TRBJ1-5|13|TRBV10-3
CAISEGIIKPQHF
>TRBJ2-7|12|TRBV11-3
CASATFTYEQYF
>TRBJ2-5|15|TRBV20-1
CSARDGGNGQETQYF
>TRBJ1-6|16|TRBV6-2/TRBV6-3
CASSYSSTGYNSPLHF
>TRBJ1-2|14|TRBV27
CASSVNGGNYGYTF
>TRBJ1-1|14|TRBV30
CAWSAWSLRIEAFF
>TRBJ1-6|12|TRBV6-2/TRBV6-3
CASSYDQSRLHF
>TRBJ1-3|14|TRBV9
CASSVGPGENTIYF
>TRBJ2-5|14|TRBV3-1
CASSHGPREETQYF
>TRBJ1-2|15|TRBV29-1
CSVEDGTGGYYGYTF
>TRBJ2-1|17|TRBV29-1
CSVEVILYRDRYNEQFF
>TRBJ1-1|14|TRBV7-9
CASDPPDQNTEAFF
>TRBJ1-6|15|TRBV28
CASSLWGQNNSPLHF
>TRBJ2-5|13|TRBV5-6
CASTQSIEETQYF
>TRBJ1-1|13|TRBV29-1
CSVAGDEATEAFF
>TRBJ2-5|14|TRBV11-2
CASSFGTLGETQYF